The sequence of this T cell receptor (beta chain) was determined in a study of blood T cells in healthy people across ages. Study observations and caveats: Diversity was higher, and naive CD4+ cells more numerous, in long-lived donors than in aged donors. Any changes in expanded clonotypes were possibly confounded, as donor CMV status remained unknown. Diversity of TCR beta correlated strongly with naive T cell percentage. While age rose, TCR beta diversity per million T cells dropped in a roughly linear way.

A second PCR, run for about 7 to 11 cycles, used a sample-barcoded 5' primer plus a J-beta primer mix. Via MiXCR, TCRdb re-called the 5' RACE reads, giving one row per CDR3 protein. The profile shows some 1.5 million distinct CDR3 sequences, over 25% of them singletons. Concerning this clonotype itself: The antigen is undetermined.

This TCR was sampled from a woman aged 30 to 39 in good health. The sequenced sample was blood.

The CDR3 protein is CASSLESQGQPYEQYF. The CDR3 coding sequence is TGTGCCAGCAGCTTAGAGTCCCAGGGACAGCCCTACGAGCAGTACTTC. The chain employs TRBV7-9 and TRBJ2-7, with 7 bases identical to TRBD1. V shed 1 base and J 2 bases; nucleotides not matched to a gene: 8. The CDR3 is made up of 16 amino acids. The V gene's germline CDR1 is SEHNR and CDR2 FQNEAQ (reference sequence).